This TCR beta chain was identified in a study of T cell responses to AZD1222 COVID-19 vaccine. Whole-study findings and limits: Rises in breadth and depth of Spike-specific TCRs came after two AZD1222 doses. Researchers took repertoire samples only after the peak T cell response had come.

Only in-frame clones appear in the TCRdb table, and some are missing; sequencing was by immunoSEQ multiplex PCR. The sample has some 89,000 clones; roughly 88% are singletons. To note about this clone: Its antigen is currently unknown.

CDR3 length: 16 residues. V shed 6 bases, J shed 7 bases, and the junction held 13 bases outside the gene matches. CDR1 is WSHSY, CDR2 SAAADI, per germline. The V and J genes are TRBV10-2 and TRBJ2-1, with 9 bases identical to TRBD2. Sequences were derived from peripheral blood, sampled on day 0 of MenACWY control vaccination. This receptor was obtained from an adult in good health. The CDR3 DNA follows: TGCGCCAGCAGCGGGTTGAGTAGCGGGAGTACAAATGAGCAGTTCTTC. This translates into CASSGLSSGSTNEQFF.